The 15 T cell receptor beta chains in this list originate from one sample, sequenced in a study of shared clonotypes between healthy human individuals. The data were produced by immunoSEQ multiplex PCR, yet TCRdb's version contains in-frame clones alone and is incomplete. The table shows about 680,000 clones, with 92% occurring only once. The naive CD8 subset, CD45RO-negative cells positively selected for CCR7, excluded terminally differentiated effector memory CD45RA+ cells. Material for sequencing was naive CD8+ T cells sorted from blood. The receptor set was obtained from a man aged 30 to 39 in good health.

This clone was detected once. The CDR3 nucleotides read TGTGCCAGCAGCGACTCCGGGACAGGGGGGGAGACCCAGTACTTC. Amino acids: CASSDSGTGGETQYF. The V and J genes are TRBV9 and TRBJ2-5, with TRBD1 identical over 11 bases. Unmatched junction bases numbered 6, after V lost 3 bases and J lost 5 bases. The CDR3 consists of 15 residues. Germline values: CDR1 SGDLS, CDR2 YYNGEE. The full variable domain, completed using reference TRBV9 and TRBJ2-5, is DSGVTQTPKHLITATGQRVTLRCSPRSGDLSVYWYQQSLDQGLQFLIQYYNGEERAKGNILERFSAQQFPDLHSELNLSSLELGDSALYFCASSDSGTGGETQYFGPGTRLLVL.

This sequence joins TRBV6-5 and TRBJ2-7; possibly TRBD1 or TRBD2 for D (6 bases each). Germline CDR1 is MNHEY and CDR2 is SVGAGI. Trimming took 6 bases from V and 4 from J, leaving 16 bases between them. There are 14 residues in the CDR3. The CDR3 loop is CASSWGAPGYEQYF. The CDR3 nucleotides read TGTGCCAGCAGCTGGGGGGCCCCCGGGTACGAGCAGTACTTC.

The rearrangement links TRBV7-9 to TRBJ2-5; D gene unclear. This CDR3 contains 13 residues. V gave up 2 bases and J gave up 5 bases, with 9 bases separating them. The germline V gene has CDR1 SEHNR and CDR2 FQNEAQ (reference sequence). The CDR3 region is CASSLINRETQYF. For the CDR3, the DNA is TGTGCCAGCAGCTTAATAAACCGGGAGACCCAGTACTTC.

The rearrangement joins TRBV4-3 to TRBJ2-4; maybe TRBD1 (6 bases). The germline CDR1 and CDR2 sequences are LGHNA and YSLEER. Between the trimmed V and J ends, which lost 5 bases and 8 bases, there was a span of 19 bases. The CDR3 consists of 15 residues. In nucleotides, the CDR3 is TGCGCCAGCAGCACTCGGACAGATCTTAAGGACATTCAGTACTTC. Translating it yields CASSTRTDLKDIQYF.

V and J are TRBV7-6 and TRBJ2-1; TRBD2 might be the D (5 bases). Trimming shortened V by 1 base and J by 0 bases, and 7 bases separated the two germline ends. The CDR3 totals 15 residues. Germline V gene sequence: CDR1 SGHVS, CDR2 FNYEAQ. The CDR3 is CASSLVASSYNEQFF. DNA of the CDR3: TGTGCCAGCAGCTTAGTAGCGAGCTCCTACAATGAGCAGTTCTTC.

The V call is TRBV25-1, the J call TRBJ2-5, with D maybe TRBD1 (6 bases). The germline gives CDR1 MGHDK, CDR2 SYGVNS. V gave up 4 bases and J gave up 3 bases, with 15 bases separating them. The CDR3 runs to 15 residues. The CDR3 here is CASSGGTTWEETQYF. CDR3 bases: TGTGCCAGCAGTGGGGGGACAACGTGGGAAGAGACCCAGTACTTC.

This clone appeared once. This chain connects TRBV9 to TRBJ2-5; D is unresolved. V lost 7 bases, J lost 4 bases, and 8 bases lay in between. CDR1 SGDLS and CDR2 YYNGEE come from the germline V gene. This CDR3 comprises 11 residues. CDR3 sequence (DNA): TGTGCCAGCGGAAACCGAGAGACCCAGTACTTC. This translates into CASGNRETQYF.

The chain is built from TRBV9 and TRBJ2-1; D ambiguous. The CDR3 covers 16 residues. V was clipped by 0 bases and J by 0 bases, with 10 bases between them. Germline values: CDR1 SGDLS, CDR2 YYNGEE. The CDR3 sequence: CASSVAIRSSYNEQFF. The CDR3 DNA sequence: TGTGCCAGCAGCGTAGCTATTAGGAGCTCCTACAATGAGCAGTTCTTC. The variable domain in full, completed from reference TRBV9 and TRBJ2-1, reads DSGVTQTPKHLITATGQRVTLRCSPRSGDLSVYWYQQSLDQGLQFLIQYYNGEERAKGNILERFSAQQFPDLHSELNLSSLELGDSALYFCASSVAIRSSYNEQFFGPGTRLTVL.

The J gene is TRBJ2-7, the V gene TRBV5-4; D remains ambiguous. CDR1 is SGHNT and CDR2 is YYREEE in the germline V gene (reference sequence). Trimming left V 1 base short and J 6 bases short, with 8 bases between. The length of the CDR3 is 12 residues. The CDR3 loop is CASSLFPGEQYF. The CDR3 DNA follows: TGTGCCAGCAGCTTGTTTCCTGGCGAGCAGTACTTC.

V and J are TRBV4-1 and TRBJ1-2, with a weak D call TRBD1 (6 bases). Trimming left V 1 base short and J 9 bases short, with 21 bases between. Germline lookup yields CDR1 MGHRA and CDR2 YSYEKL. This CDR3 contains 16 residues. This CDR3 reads CASSQVAGGPLFSYTF. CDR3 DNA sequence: TGCGCCAGCAGCCAAGTGGCGGGGGGGCCTCTTTTCAGCTACACCTTC.

CDR3 nucleotides: TGTGCCAGCAGCCCCTCGATAGGCGGGGGCGTTCAGCAGTACTTC. Encoded protein: CASSPSIGGGVQQYF. The chain couples TRBV9 to TRBJ2-7, with D tentatively TRBD2 (7 bases). Trimming removed 4 bases from V and 8 bases from J, with 22 bases in between. This CDR3 region has 15 residues. Germline CDR1 is SGDLS and CDR2 is YYNGEE. Full variable domain (rest looked up from reference TRBV9 and TRBJ2-7): DSGVTQTPKHLITATGQRVTLRCSPRSGDLSVYWYQQSLDQGLQFLIQYYNGEERAKGNILERFSAQQFPDLHSELNLSSLELGDSALYFCASSPSIGGGVQQYFGPGTRLTVT.

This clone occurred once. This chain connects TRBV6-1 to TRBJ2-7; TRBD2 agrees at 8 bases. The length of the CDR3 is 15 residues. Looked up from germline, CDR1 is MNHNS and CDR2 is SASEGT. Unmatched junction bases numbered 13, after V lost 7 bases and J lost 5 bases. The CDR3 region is CASNGLASFLDEQYF. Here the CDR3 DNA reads TGTGCCAGCAACGGACTAGCCTCTTTTCTCGACGAGCAGTACTTC.

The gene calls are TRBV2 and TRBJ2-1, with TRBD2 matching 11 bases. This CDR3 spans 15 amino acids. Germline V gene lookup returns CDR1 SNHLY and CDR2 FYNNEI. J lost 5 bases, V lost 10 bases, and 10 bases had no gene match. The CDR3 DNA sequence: TGTGCCACCCTCCCGACTAGCGGGATTGACAATGAGCAGTTCTTC. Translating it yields CATLPTSGIDNEQFF.

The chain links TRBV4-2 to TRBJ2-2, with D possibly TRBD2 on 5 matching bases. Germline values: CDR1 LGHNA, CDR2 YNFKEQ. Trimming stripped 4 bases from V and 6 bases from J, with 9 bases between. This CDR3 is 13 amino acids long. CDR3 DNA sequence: TGTGCCAGCAGCCCCGGAGGCGCCGGGGAGCTGTTTTTT. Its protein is CASSPGGAGELFF.

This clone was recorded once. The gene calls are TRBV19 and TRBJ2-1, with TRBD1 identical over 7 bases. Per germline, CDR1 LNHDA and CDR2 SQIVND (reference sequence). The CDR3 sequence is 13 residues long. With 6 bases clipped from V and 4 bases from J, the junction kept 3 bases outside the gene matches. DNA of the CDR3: TGTGCCAGTAGAGGGACAGCTTACAATGAGCAGTTCTTC. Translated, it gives CASRGTAYNEQFF.